This record covers a single TCR beta chain. The CDR3 extends over 14 amino acids. With V trimmed by 10 bases and J by 6 bases, 14 bases remained unmatched. Germline values: CDR1 KGHSY, CDR2 FQNENV. Repertoires were generated with immunoSEQ multiplex PCR, while TCRdb's copy carries only in-frame clones and drops some. The table shows about 210,000 clones, with 92% occurring only once. The data are from a study of blood T cell repertoires in COVID-19. Study-wide context: The United States, Italy and Spain provided the acute and convalescent COVID-19 samples.

This sequence was found in a man aged 30 to 45 with acute or convalescent COVID-19. This chain joins TRBV16 and TRBJ2-7, with 8 bases lining up with TRBD1. The sequencing input was peripheral blood. The CDR3 spells CATTNRDRPLEQYF. The CDR3 bases are TGTGCCACCACGAACCGGGACAGGCCCCTCGAGCAGTACTTC.